This TCR beta chain was identified during a study of T cells expressing NK-cell markers (dated by TCRdb to between 2020 and 2021). A note on the overall study: TCR beta-chain repertoires were profiled in sorted CD3+CD56+NKG2C+, CD3+CD56+NKG2C- and CD3+CD56-NKG2C+ T-cell subsets from seven or eight donors. The libraries were sequenced on Illumina HiSeq 2000/2500, MiSeq or NextSeq, producing 2 x 150 bp reads. Seven of the eight sequenced donors were HCMV-seropositive and one was HCMV-seronegative. The study sequenced eight donors, all healthy volunteers chosen at random: three men and five women.

The investigation overall reported the following: Whether the expanded NKG2C-expressing T cell clones were specific for HCMV antigens was left unclear. In a handful of donors, the dominant CD3+CD56+NKG2C+ clonotypes ranked among the top 10 CD8+ clonotypes, making up roughly 1.0-8% of CD8+ T cells. Those dominant clonotypes were again the most abundant among CD3+CD56-NKG2C+ cells in four donors, at 28.3-60.1%.

Reading the germline V gene gives CDR1 SGHTA and CDR2 FQGTGA. Reading from cysteine to phenylalanine, the CDR3 counts 14 amino acids. Only the protein is on record. The data were produced on an Illumina HiSeq 2000. The TCR beta cDNA libraries were made using 5'RACE template switching, a step that added both a universal primer site and unique molecular identifiers. cDNA synthesis was primed from the TCR beta constant segment, followed by two successive PCR amplification steps. The authors' analysis ran thus. MIGEC was used to demultiplex reads and group the reads by UMI, and MiTCR was used to assemble and quantify clonotypes. To exclude erroneous sequences, any TCR cDNA sequence not supported by at least two reads was discarded. The tcR package was used for downstream repertoire analysis, with clonotypes matched between fractions based on CDR3 nucleotide sequence plus V segment. Antigen specificity was annotated against VDJdb with VDJmatch, allowing one amino acid substitution in CDR3. Following reprocessing of the reads by TCRdb, the data hold one row per CDR3 protein sequence and no DNA is available. The V and J calls and clone size come from TCRdb's table, not from the authors' own analysis. This sample's table contains about 540,000 distinct CDR3 sequences. The top ten constitute roughly 3.4% of the sample.

Concerning this clonotype: The target of this receptor is not known.

HCMV serostatus was determined by detecting HCMV-specific IgG in serum with a commercial ELISA kit. Ficoll density gradient centrifugation was used to isolate peripheral blood mononuclear cells from blood. The sequencing sample was made of blood T cells: a sorted CD56 or NKG2C T cell subset, CD4+ or CD8+ T cells, or bulk PBMC T cells (not recorded which). The chain was built from TRBV7-3 and TRBJ1-2. The receptor was derived from a man younger than 30 in good health. Donor details come from another sample of the same person, matched by shared clones. CDR3 protein: CASSLTVPTYGYTF. The full variable domain, with segments outside the CDR3 supplied by the reference TRBV7-3 and TRBJ1-2 proteins, appears as GAGVSQTPSNKVTEKGKYVELRCDPISGHTALYWYRQSLGQGPEFLIYFQGTGAADDSGLPNDRFFAVRPEGSVSTLKIQRTERGDSAVYLCASSLTVPTYGYTFGSGTRLTVV.